The 26 T cell receptor beta chains below all came from one sample that was sequenced in a study of blood T cell repertoires in COVID-19. Here immunoSEQ multiplex PCR was the method, and the copy in TCRdb shows in-frame clones only, minus some. The table shows some 350,000 clones, with around 90% occurring only once. Sequencing was carried out using peripheral blood. All receptors derive from a young man with active or convalescent COVID-19.

This clone has more than one count but fewer than ten. The chain uses TRBV6-2 or TRBV6-3 and TRBJ2-2; TRBD2 might be the D (6 bases). The germline CDR1 and CDR2 sequences are MNHEY and SVGEGT. The CDR3 covers 15 residues. Trimming cost V 2 bases and J 5 bases, with 12 bases left between them. The CDR3 DNA reads as TGTGCCAGCAGTTACATCGGGGGAGAGACCGGGGAGCTGTTTTTT. Translation gives CASSYIGGETGELFF.

Comments on this clone: Relative to the germline gene, one junction end is altered; a read error may explain this. J is TRBJ1-1 and V is TRBV18, with no clear D. Looked up from germline, CDR1 is KGHSH and CDR2 is LQKENI. The CDR3 is 13 amino acids. The CDR3 is CAISEEVDYEAFF. The CDR3 coding sequence is TGTGCCATCTCAGAGGAGGTTGATTATGAAGCTTTCTTT.

Only one count was recorded for this clone. Different DNA sequences within this sample yield the same CDR3. The chain employs TRBV6-5 and TRBJ2-3; possibly TRBD2 for D (5 bases). CDR1 MNHEY and CDR2 SVGAGI come from the germline V gene. The CDR3 runs 14 residues. Trimming took off 5 bases at V and 1 base at J, with 10 bases between the two ends. CDR3 sequence: CASSRGRGTDTQYF. CDR3 sequence (DNA): TGTGCCAGCAGTCGGGGTCGGGGCACAGATACGCAGTATTTT.

This clone was counted a single time. The V gene is TRBV6-5, the J gene TRBJ2-7; 7 bases line up with TRBD1. The CDR3 contains 15 residues. The germline CDR1 and CDR2 sequences are MNHEY and SVGAGI. Trimming removed 4 bases from V and 4 bases from J; junction bases left unmatched: 10. The CDR3 coding sequence is TGTGCCAGCAGTTCCGAACGCAGGGGGAATTACGAGCAGTACTTC. Translating gives CASSSERRGNYEQYF.

This chain joins TRBV7-9 and TRBJ1-3, with TRBD1 identical over 8 bases. V lost 4 bases, J lost 1 base, and 6 bases stayed unmatched. The CDR3 covers 16 residues. Germline loops: CDR1 SEHNR, CDR2 FQNEAQ (reference sequence). The CDR3 sequence: CASSSRQGSSGNTIYF. DNA of the CDR3: TGTGCCAGCAGCTCGCGACAGGGGTCGTCTGGAAACACCATATATTTT.

The chain uses TRBV5-1 and TRBJ2-2; D unresolved. Germline V gene data show CDR1 as SGHRS and CDR2 as YFSETQ. The CDR3 extends over 13 amino acids. V was clipped by 5 bases and J by 6 bases, with 11 bases between them. CDR3 sequence: CASSRAVPGELFF. Written as DNA, the CDR3 is TGCGCCAGCAGTCGCGCGGTCCCCGGGGAGCTGTTTTTT.

The chain links TRBV6-4 to TRBJ1-2; D unclear. The germline V gene encodes CDR1 MRHNA and CDR2 SNTAGT. Between the trimmed V and J ends, which lost 7 bases and 4 bases, there was a span of 19 bases. The CDR3 length is 15 residues. The DNA of the CDR3 is TGTGCCAGCACTCTATCACCCGGCGGATCCTATGGCTACACCTTC. It specifies CASTLSPGGSYGYTF.

CDR3 nucleotides: TGTGCCAGCAGTCTCGGGACAGGGAACGAAAAACTGTTTTTT. This sequence encodes CASSLGTGNEKLFF. V usage is TRBV6-5 and J usage is TRBJ1-4, with 9 positions matching TRBD1. The CDR3 runs to 14 residues. The germline gives CDR1 MNHEY, CDR2 SVGAGI. V shed 5 bases and J 8 bases; nucleotides not matched to a gene: 6.

The rearrangement joins TRBV28 to TRBJ1-1; 7 bases match TRBD1. CDR1 is MDHEN, CDR2 SYDVKM, per germline. The CDR3 has 15 residues. Trimming removed 5 bases from V and 0 bases from J; junction bases left unmatched: 6. CDR3 region: CASSATDRLNTEAFF. The CDR3 bases are TGTGCCAGCAGTGCAACGGACAGGCTGAACACTGAAGCTTTCTTT.

This chain uses TRBV5-1 with TRBJ1-1, with TRBD1 as a possible D gene (6 bases). Per germline, CDR1 SGHRS and CDR2 YFSETQ. The CDR3 length is 14 residues. The V end lost 3 bases, the J end lost 1 base, and 10 bases lay between the germline ends. DNA of the CDR3: TGCGCCAGCAGCTCCCGACAGGAGAACACTGAAGCTTTCTTT. Translation: CASSSRQENTEAFF.

The chain carries TRBV27 and TRBJ1-1, with D unclear. V lost 4 bases and J lost 0, with 9 bases in between. Germline V gene sequence: CDR1 MNHEY, CDR2 SMNVEV (reference sequence). The CDR3 extends over 14 amino acids. The CDR3 region is CASSSPTLNTEAFF. In DNA, the CDR3 is TGTGCCAGCAGTTCCCCCACTTTGAACACTGAAGCTTTCTTT.

The CDR3 loop reads CASWGQGNTGELFF. CDR3 nucleotide sequence: TGCGCCAGCTGGGGGCAGGGGAACACCGGGGAGCTGTTTTTT. J is TRBJ2-2 and V is TRBV5-1; possible D gene TRBD1, 6 bases. From germline, CDR1 is SGHRS and CDR2 YFSETQ. The CDR3 loop spans 14 amino acids. The germline V and J ends were trimmed by 7 bases and 1 base, with 11 bases remaining between them.

The V and J genes are TRBV5-1 and TRBJ2-3; weak D call: TRBD2 (6 bases). This CDR3 region has 14 residues. V lost 0 bases and J 5 bases, leaving 10 bases between the germline ends. Germline CDR1 is SGHRS and CDR2 is YFSETQ. CDR3: CASSLALARDTQYF. The CDR3 region has the DNA TGCGCCAGCAGCTTGGCTCTAGCGAGAGATACGCAGTATTTT. The entire variable domain, with the rest obtained from reference TRBV5-1 and TRBJ2-3, is as follows: KAGVTQTPRYLIKTRGQQVTLSCSPISGHRSVSWYQQTPGQGLQFLFEYFSETQRNKGNFPGRFSGRQFSNSRSEMNVSTLELGDSALYLCASSLALARDTQYFGPGTRLTVL.

This clone was detected a few times. The chain recombines TRBV27 with TRBJ2-7; weak D call: TRBD2 (5 bases). CDR3 length: 13 residues. Germline V CDR1 and CDR2: MNHEY, SMNVEV (reference sequence). Trimming took 2 bases from V and 2 from J, leaving 7 bases between them. In DNA form, the CDR3 reads TGTGCCAGCAGTTTAGCGGGCGCCTACGAGCAGTACTTC. This sequence encodes CASSLAGAYEQYF.

V is TRBV19 and J is TRBJ2-1; 8 nucleotides agree with TRBD2. In germline, CDR1 is LNHDA, CDR2 SQIVND (reference sequence). Trimming cost V 6 bases and J 3 bases; bases outside gene matches: 1. The CDR3 extends over 13 amino acids. In DNA form, the CDR3 reads TGTGCCAGTAGGGCGGGGGGCTACAATGAGCAGTTCTTC. Translation: CASRAGGYNEQFF.

V is TRBV7-9 and J is TRBJ2-7; D might be TRBD2 (6 bases). Trimming took 3 bases from V and 2 from J, leaving 11 bases between them. This CDR3 comprises 14 residues. Germline assignment: CDR1 SEHNR and CDR2 FQNEAQ (reference sequence). In DNA form, the CDR3 reads TGTGCCAGCAGCTTGACCGGAGGGGCCTACGAGCAGTACTTC. This gives the protein CASSLTGGAYEQYF. Based on the CDR3 plus reference TRBV7-9 and TRBJ2-7, the full variable domain is DTGVSQNPRHKITKRGQNVTFRCDPISEHNRLYWYRQTLGQGPEFLTYFQNEAQLEKSRLLSDRFSAERPKGSFSTLEIQRTEQGDSAMYLCASSLTGGAYEQYFGPGTRLTVT.

This sequence joins TRBV9 and TRBJ2-5; the match to TRBD2 covers 11 bases. From germline, CDR1 is SGDLS and CDR2 YYNGEE. V was pared by 3 bases and J by 5 bases, with 15 bases of the junction left unmatched. This CDR3 spans 18 amino acids. The CDR3 region is CASSDQGGLAGNMETQYF. In nucleotides, the CDR3 is TGTGCCAGCAGCGACCAAGGAGGACTAGCGGGTAATATGGAGACCCAGTACTTC.

The rearrangement joins TRBV28 to TRBJ2-1, with D possibly being TRBD2 (5 bases). There are 15 residues in the CDR3. V dropped 3 bases and J dropped 6 bases, with 15 bases sitting between them. Germline V gene data show CDR1 as MDHEN and CDR2 as SYDVKM. For the CDR3, the DNA is TGTGCCAGCAGTTTCCCCCCCCAAGCGGCCAATGAGCAGTTCTTC. Amino acid sequence: CASSFPPQAANEQFF.

In nucleotides, the CDR3 is TGCGCCAGCAGTATAAGCGGGAGTCCCACCTACGAGCAGTACTTC. Protein: CASSISGSPTYEQYF. The V gene is TRBV4-3, the J gene TRBJ2-7; 8 nucleotides match TRBD2. The CDR3 has 15 amino acids. Germline-derived CDR1 and CDR2 are LGHNA and YSLEER. V lost 6 bases, J lost 2 bases, and 9 bases stayed unmatched.

The rearrangement joins TRBV21-1 to TRBJ2-3; the D segment call TRBD1 is taken from the table without a DNA check. TRBV21-1 is flagged as a pseudogene. The CDR3 is made up of 16 amino acids. Written as DNA, the CDR3 is TGTGCCAGCAGCGGCCCCGGGACAGGGAGTGCAGATACGCAGTATTTT. Translation: CASSGPGTGSADTQYF.

The count of this clone is one. The CDR3, as DNA: TGTGCCAGCAGTATAGCGGGGGGGCTCACAGATACGCAGTATTTT. Protein: CASSIAGGLTDTQYF. The chain links TRBV6-6 to TRBJ2-3, with TRBD2 identical over 11 bases. Germline V CDR1 and CDR2: MNHNY, SVGAGI (reference sequence). With 5 bases clipped from V and 2 bases from J, the junction kept 3 bases outside the gene matches. This CDR3 has 15 amino acids.

V gene TRBV6-2 or TRBV6-3 combines with J gene TRBJ2-5; D gene uncertain. Trimming left V 2 bases short and J 1 base short, with 5 bases between. The CDR3 has 13 residues. Per germline, CDR1 MNHEY and CDR2 SVGEGT. The CDR3 DNA reads TGTGCCAGCAGTTACGCTAGCCAAGAGACCCAGTACTTC. This encodes CASSYASQETQYF.

The rearrangement uses TRBV10-3 and TRBJ1-5, with D perhaps matching TRBD1 (5 bases). Germline values: CDR1 ENHRY, CDR2 SYGVKD. V was cut by 6 bases and J by 7 bases, with 19 bases left in between. The CDR3 consists of 15 residues. The CDR3 is CAISVEGLDNQPQHF. The CDR3 region has the DNA TGTGCCATCAGCGTGGAGGGGCTTGACAACCAGCCCCAGCATTTT.

J is TRBJ2-1 and V is TRBV6-5, with 7 bases that match TRBD1. This CDR3 contains 15 residues. Per the germline V gene, CDR1 is MNHEY and CDR2 is SVGAGI. The V and J ends lost 7 bases and 6 bases, in that order; junction bases with no gene match: 12. The CDR3 loop reads CASIWGPQGSNEQFF. DNA for the CDR3: TGTGCCAGCATTTGGGGGCCACAGGGGTCCAATGAGCAGTTCTTC.

This CDR3 reads CASSQRGAGGSNEQYF. CDR3 in DNA: TGTGCCAGCAGCCAACGGGGGGCGGGAGGATCAAACGAGCAGTACTTC. The chain links TRBV3-1 (or the pseudogene TRBV3-2) to TRBJ2-7, with 8 bases that match TRBD2. The CDR3 has 16 residues. Losses at the gene ends were 2 bases for V and 5 bases for J; bases not matched to a gene: 11. The germline V gene encodes CDR1 LGHDT and CDR2 YNNKEL (reference sequence).

This clone has a single count. The chain employs TRBV5-1 and TRBJ2-2, with 11 bases matching TRBD2. Looked up from germline, CDR1 is SGHRS and CDR2 is YFSETQ. The J segment lost 2 bases and the V segment lost 4 bases, leaving 4 bases of the junction unmatched. The CDR3 runs to 16 residues. The CDR3 DNA sequence: TGCGCCAGCAGCGGAGGGACTAGCGGAAACACCGGGGAGCTGTTTTTT. This sequence encodes CASSGGTSGNTGELFF.